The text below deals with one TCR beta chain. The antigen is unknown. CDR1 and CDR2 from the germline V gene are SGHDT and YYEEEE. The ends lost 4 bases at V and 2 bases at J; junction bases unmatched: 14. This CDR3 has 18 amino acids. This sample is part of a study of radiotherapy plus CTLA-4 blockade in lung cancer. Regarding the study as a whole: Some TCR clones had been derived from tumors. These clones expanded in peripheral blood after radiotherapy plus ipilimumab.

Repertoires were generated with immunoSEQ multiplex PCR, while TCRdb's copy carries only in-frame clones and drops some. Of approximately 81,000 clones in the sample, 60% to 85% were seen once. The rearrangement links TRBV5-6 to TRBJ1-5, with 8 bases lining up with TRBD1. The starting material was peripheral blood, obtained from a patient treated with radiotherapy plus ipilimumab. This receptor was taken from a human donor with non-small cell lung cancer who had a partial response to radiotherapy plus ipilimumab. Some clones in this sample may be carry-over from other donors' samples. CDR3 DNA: TGTGCCAGCAGCCTCACCTCCGGGACAGGTATACGCAATCAGCCCCAGCATTTT. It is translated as CASSLTSGTGIRNQPQHF. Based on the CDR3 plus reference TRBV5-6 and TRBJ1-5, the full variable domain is DAGVTQSPTHLIKTRGQQVTLRCSPKSGHDTVSWYQQALGQGPQFIFQYYEEEERQRGNFPDRFSGHQFPNYSSELNVNALLLGDSALYLCASSLTSGTGIRNQPQHFGDGTRLSIL.